The 5 T cell receptor beta chains below all came from one sample that was sequenced in a study of shared clonotypes between healthy human individuals. TCRdb's table, derived via immunoSEQ multiplex PCR, lists solely in-frame clones and lacks some. Among about 1.4 million clones listed, about 96% were seen once. Sequenced material: naive CD4+ T cells sorted from blood. Subset meaning: CD45RA+ positively selected. These receptors came from a man aged 30-40 years in good health.

The genes are TRBV10-2 and TRBJ1-1; D perhaps matches TRBD1 (5 bases). CDR1 WSHSY and CDR2 SAAADI come from the germline V gene. Between the trimmed V and J ends, which lost 10 bases and 2 bases, there was a span of 11 bases. The CDR3 is 12 amino acids. In DNA, the CDR3 is TGCGCCACCAGGACAACAAACACTGAAGCTTTCTTT. Amino acids: CATRTTNTEAFF.

The chain is built from TRBV19 and TRBJ1-3; D gene unclear. Trimming pared 7 bases from V and 4 bases from J, leaving 11 bases between. CDR1 and CDR2 (germline): LNHDA, SQIVND (reference sequence). There are 13 residues in the CDR3. CDR3 sequence: CASTPSSGNTIYF. In DNA form, the CDR3 reads TGTGCCAGTACCCCAAGTTCCGGAAACACCATATATTTT.

The chain joins TRBV12-5 to TRBJ1-2; 7 bases match TRBD1. Germline assignment: CDR1 LGHNT and CDR2 FRNRAP. There are 14 residues in the CDR3. CDR3 loop: CATGRDSTQRGYTF. The CDR3 DNA is TGTGCCACGGGGCGGGACAGCACGCAAAGAGGCTACACCTTC.

Details on this clone: At the DNA level, this CDR3 is encoded by other sequences in the same sample as well. V is TRBV6-6 and J is TRBJ2-5; D gene uncertain. Trimming cost V 6 bases and J 3 bases, with 5 bases left between them. The germline gives CDR1 MNHNY, CDR2 SVGAGI (reference sequence). This CDR3 has 11 residues. The CDR3 loop is CASSRKETQYF. The CDR3 nucleotides read TGTGCCAGCAGCCGGAAAGAGACCCAGTACTTC.

The chain has TRBV5-1 and TRBJ2-5; D is possibly TRBD2 (5 bases). V lost 4 bases and J lost 7, with 14 bases in between. The V gene's germline CDR1 is SGHRS and CDR2 YFSETQ. The CDR3 runs to 13 residues. CDR3 DNA sequence: TGCGCCAGCAGCCTCCCCGGGGTCCGGACCCAGTACTTC. The encoded protein is CASSLPGVRTQYF.